The 18 T cell receptor beta chains below come from one sample, sequenced in a study of blood T cell repertoires in COVID-19. Profiling relied on immunoSEQ multiplex PCR, and the TCRdb table lists in-frame clones only, not all of them. The sample consists of 52,000 or so clones, roughly 90% of them appearing once. Sequencing used peripheral blood. The receptors were sampled from a man aged 45-65 years with acute or convalescent COVID-19.

The genes are TRBV4-1 and TRBJ1-1, with 8 positions matching TRBD1. This CDR3 has 14 residues. The trim removed 5 bases at V and 6 bases at J, leaving 8 bases unmatched. The V gene's germline CDR1 is MGHRA and CDR2 YSYEKL. CDR3 in amino acids: CASSLQSTGAEAFF. The CDR3 nucleotides read TGCGCCAGCAGCTTACAATCGACAGGGGCTGAAGCTTTCTTT.

The V gene is TRBV19, the J gene TRBJ2-7, with 9 bases lining up with TRBD1. V was pared by 9 bases and J by 3 bases, with 9 bases of the junction left unmatched. Germline lookup yields CDR1 LNHDA and CDR2 SQIVND (reference sequence). The CDR3 is 14 residues long. The DNA for the CDR3 is TGTGCCAGCAGCCGGGACAGGGCGAACTACGAGCAGTACTTC. It yields the protein CASSRDRANYEQYF.

The V and J genes are TRBV10-3 and TRBJ2-7, with 10 nucleotides matching TRBD2. In germline, CDR1 is ENHRY, CDR2 SYGVKD. This CDR3 has 19 amino acids. Trimming at V came to 0 bases and at J to 4 bases, leaving 15 bases not matched to a gene. Written as DNA, the CDR3 is TGTGCCATCAGTGAGTCGGTCAGGGGTACTAGCGGGATGGGTTACGAGCAGTACTTC. It encodes CAISESVRGTSGMGYEQYF.

The chain uses TRBV27 and TRBJ2-7; 7 positions match TRBD1. CDR1 is MNHEY, CDR2 SMNVEV, per germline (reference sequence). J gave up 0 bases and V 5 bases, and 4 bases lay outside the gene matches. This CDR3 is 14 amino acids long. The CDR3 here is CASSIWTGSYEQYF. In DNA form, the CDR3 reads TGTGCCAGCAGTATCTGGACAGGCTCCTACGAGCAGTACTTC.

The rearrangement uses TRBV5-1 and TRBJ2-3; TRBD2 agrees at 7 bases. The CDR3 has 15 amino acids. V was clipped by 2 bases and J by 3 bases; unmatched bases: 6. Germline V gives CDR1 SGHRS, CDR2 YFSETQ. The CDR3 coding sequence is TGCGCCAGCAGCTTTATAAGCGGGACTACAGATACGCAGTATTTT. Protein: CASSFISGTTDTQYF. Complete variable domain (other parts from reference TRBV5-1 and TRBJ2-3): KAGVTQTPRYLIKTRGQQVTLSCSPISGHRSVSWYQQTPGQGLQFLFEYFSETQRNKGNFPGRFSGRQFSNSRSEMNVSTLELGDSALYLCASSFISGTTDTQYFGPGTRLTVL.

This clone was picked up a small number of times. This rearrangement joins TRBV6-5 to TRBJ1-2; D remains unclear. Per the germline V gene, CDR1 is MNHEY and CDR2 is SVGAGI. Trimming left V 0 bases short and J 5 bases short, with 10 bases between. There are 14 residues in the CDR3. CDR3 in DNA: TGTGCCAGCAGTTACTCGCTGAGGGAGTATGGCTACACCTTC. It yields the protein CASSYSLREYGYTF.

The gene calls are TRBV2 and TRBJ2-7; D ambiguous. The CDR3 extends over 11 amino acids. Germline CDR1 SNHLY, CDR2 FYNNEI. The germline V and J ends were trimmed by 6 bases and 4 bases, with 7 bases remaining between them. In DNA form, the CDR3 reads TGTGCCAGCAGCCCAAATTACGAGCAGTACTTC. Protein product: CASSPNYEQYF.

The chain links TRBV4-2 to TRBJ2-5, with 12 bases lining up with TRBD2. The length of the CDR3 is 16 residues. Germline V gives CDR1 LGHNA, CDR2 YNFKEQ. Trimming at V came to 1 base and at J to 4 bases, leaving 4 bases not matched to a gene. The CDR3 protein is CASSQGTSGTGETQYF. The CDR3 DNA reads as TGTGCCAGCAGCCAAGGGACTAGCGGGACAGGAGAGACCCAGTACTTC.

The V and J genes are TRBV12-3 or TRBV12-4 and TRBJ2-1; D is ambiguous. There are 13 residues in the CDR3. V gave up 2 bases and J gave up 6 bases, with 8 bases separating them. The CDR3 region is CASSLYGPNEQFF. In DNA form, the CDR3 reads TGTGCCAGCAGTTTATACGGTCCCAATGAGCAGTTCTTC.

The genes are TRBV7-6 and TRBJ1-1; 7 bases map to TRBD1. The CDR3 is 13 amino acids. CDR1 is SGHVS, CDR2 FNYEAQ, per germline. The trim removed 6 bases at V and 1 base at J, leaving 2 bases unmatched. In DNA, the CDR3 is TGTGCCAGCAGTCGGGACAGGAACACTGAAGCTTTCTTT. Translating gives CASSRDRNTEAFF.

This chain uses TRBV19 with TRBJ1-6; weak D call: TRBD1 (6 bases). V dropped 3 bases and J dropped 6 bases, with 18 bases sitting between them. CDR3 size: 17 residues. CDR1 and CDR2 from the germline V gene are LNHDA and SQIVND (reference sequence). The CDR3 bases are TGTGCCAGTAGTATTGTTTTTGGACAGCCATCTAATTCACCCCTCCACTTT. This translates into CASSIVFGQPSNSPLHF.

The chain links TRBV5-1 to TRBJ2-5; 10 nucleotides align to TRBD1. After removal of 2 bases from V and 2 bases from J, the junction contained 6 bases not matched to a gene. Per the germline V gene, CDR1 is SGHRS and CDR2 is YFSETQ. The CDR3 runs to 16 residues. The CDR3 loop reads CASSFGGTGEQETQYF. The CDR3 DNA follows: TGCGCCAGCAGCTTCGGAGGGACAGGGGAGCAAGAGACCCAGTACTTC. The whole variable domain, remainder taken from reference TRBV5-1 and TRBJ2-5, is KAGVTQTPRYLIKTRGQQVTLSCSPISGHRSVSWYQQTPGQGLQFLFEYFSETQRNKGNFPGRFSGRQFSNSRSEMNVSTLELGDSALYLCASSFGGTGEQETQYFGPGTRLLVL.

The chain is built from TRBV21-1 and TRBJ2-2; the table's D call of TRBD1 was not tested on the DNA. TRBV21-1 is a recognized pseudogene. The CDR3 is made up of 18 amino acids. Here the CDR3 DNA reads TGTGCCAGCAGCAAAGGACAGGGGGCTGAGGCGAACACCGGGGAGCTGTTTTTT. It translates to CASSKGQGAEANTGELFF.

The gene calls are TRBV6-4 and TRBJ2-1; TRBD2 matches 7 bases. V was clipped by 4 bases and J by 4 bases; unmatched bases: 10. The length of the CDR3 is 16 residues. Looked up from germline, CDR1 is MRHNA and CDR2 is SNTAGT. The CDR3 DNA reads as TGTGCCAGCAGTGTGACTCGTGGTAGCGGGTACAATGAGCAGTTCTTC. This codes for CASSVTRGSGYNEQFF.

The rearrangement uses TRBV6-6 and TRBJ2-7, with D perhaps matching TRBD2 (5 bases). Germline V CDR1 and CDR2: MNHNY, SVGAGI (reference sequence). The CDR3 runs to 13 residues. Trimming cost V 7 bases and J 3 bases, with 13 bases left between them. CDR3 sequence reads: CASIQDWNYEQYF. The CDR3 DNA reads as TGTGCCAGCATCCAGGACTGGAACTACGAGCAGTACTTC.

V gene TRBV5-1 combines with J gene TRBJ1-5; possibly TRBD1 for D (5 bases). V was pared by 0 bases and J by 6 bases, with 10 bases between. The CDR3 consists of 14 residues. Germline V gives CDR1 SGHRS, CDR2 YFSETQ. The CDR3 sequence: CASSLEWGGQPQHF. The CDR3 DNA reads as TGCGCCAGCAGCTTGGAGTGGGGCGGTCAGCCCCAGCATTTT.

The gene calls are TRBV11-3 and TRBJ2-3; 9 nucleotides match TRBD2. Germline V gives CDR1 SGHNT, CDR2 YENEEA. The CDR3 runs 18 residues. The V and J ends lost 1 base and 2 bases, in that order; junction bases with no gene match: 10. This chain's CDR3 is CASSLGAGGGQITDTQYF. The CDR3, as DNA: TGTGCCAGCAGCTTAGGCGCGGGAGGGGGTCAAATCACAGATACGCAGTATTTT. Full variable domain (outside the CDR3, taken from reference TRBV11-3 and TRBJ2-3): EAGVVQSPRYKIIEKKQPVAFWCNPISGHNTLYWYLQNLGQGPELLIRYENEEAVDDSQLPKDRFSAERLKGVDSTLKIQPAELGDSAVYLCASSLGAGGGQITDTQYFGPGTRLTVL.

V and J are TRBV5-4 and TRBJ2-7; no firm D call. The germline V and J ends were trimmed by 0 bases and 6 bases, with 16 bases remaining between them. Germline V gene sequence: CDR1 SGHNT, CDR2 YYREEE (reference sequence). The CDR3 sequence is 15 residues long. The CDR3 sequence is CASSLAAAAHSEQYF. The CDR3 DNA reads as TGTGCCAGCAGCTTGGCGGCGGCGGCCCACTCCGAGCAGTACTTC.